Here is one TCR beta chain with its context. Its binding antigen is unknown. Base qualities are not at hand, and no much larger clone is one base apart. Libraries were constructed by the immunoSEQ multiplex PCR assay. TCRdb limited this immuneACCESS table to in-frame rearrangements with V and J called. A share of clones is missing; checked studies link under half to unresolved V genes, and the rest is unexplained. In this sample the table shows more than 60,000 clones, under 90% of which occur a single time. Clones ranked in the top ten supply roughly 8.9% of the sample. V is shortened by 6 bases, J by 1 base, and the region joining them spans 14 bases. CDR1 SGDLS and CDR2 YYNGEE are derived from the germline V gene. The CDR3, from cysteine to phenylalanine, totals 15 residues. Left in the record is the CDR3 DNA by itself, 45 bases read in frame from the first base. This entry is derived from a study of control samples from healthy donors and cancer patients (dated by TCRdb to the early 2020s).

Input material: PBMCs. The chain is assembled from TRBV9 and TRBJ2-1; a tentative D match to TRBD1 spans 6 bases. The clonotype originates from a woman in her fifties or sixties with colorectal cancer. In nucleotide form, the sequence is TGTGCCAGCACCCAAGGGGGTGGTTCCTACAATGAGCAGTTCTTC. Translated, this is CASTQGGGSYNEQFF.